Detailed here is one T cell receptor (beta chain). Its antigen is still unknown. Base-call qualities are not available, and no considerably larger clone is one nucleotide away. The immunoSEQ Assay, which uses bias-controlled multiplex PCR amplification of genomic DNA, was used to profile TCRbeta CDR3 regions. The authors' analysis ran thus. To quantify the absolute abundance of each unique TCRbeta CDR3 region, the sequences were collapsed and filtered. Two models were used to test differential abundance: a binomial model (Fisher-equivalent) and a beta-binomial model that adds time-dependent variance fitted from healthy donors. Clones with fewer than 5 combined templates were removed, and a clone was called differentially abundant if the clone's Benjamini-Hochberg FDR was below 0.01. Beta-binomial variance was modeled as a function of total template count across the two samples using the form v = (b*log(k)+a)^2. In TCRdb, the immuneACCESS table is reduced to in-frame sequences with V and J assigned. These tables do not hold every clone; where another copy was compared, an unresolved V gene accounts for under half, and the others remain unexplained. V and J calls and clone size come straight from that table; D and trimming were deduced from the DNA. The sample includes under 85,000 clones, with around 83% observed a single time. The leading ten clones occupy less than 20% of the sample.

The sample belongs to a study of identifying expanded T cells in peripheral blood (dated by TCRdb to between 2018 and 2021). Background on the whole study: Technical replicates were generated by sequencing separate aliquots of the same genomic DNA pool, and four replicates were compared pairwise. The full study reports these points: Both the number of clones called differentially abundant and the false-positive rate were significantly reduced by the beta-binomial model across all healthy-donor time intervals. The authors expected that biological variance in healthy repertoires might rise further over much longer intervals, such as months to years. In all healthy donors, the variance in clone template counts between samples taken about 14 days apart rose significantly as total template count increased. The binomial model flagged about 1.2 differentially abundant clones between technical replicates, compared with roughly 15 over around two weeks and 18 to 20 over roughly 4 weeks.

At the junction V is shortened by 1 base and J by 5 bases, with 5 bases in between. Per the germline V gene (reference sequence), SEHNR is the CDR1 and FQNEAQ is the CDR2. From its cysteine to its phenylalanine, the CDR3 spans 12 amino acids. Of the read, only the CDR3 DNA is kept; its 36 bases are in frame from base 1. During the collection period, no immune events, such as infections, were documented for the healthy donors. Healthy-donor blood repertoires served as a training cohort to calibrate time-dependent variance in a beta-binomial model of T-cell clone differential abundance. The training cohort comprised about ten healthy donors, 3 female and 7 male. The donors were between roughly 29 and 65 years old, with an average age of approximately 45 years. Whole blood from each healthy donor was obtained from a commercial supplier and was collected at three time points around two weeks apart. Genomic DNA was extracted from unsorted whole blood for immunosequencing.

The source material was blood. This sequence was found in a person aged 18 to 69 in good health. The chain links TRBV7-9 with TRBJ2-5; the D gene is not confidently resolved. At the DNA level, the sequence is TGTGCCAGCAGCTTAGGCTACGAGACCCAGTACTTC. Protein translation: CASSLGYETQYF.